This T cell receptor (beta chain) is from a study of blood T cell repertoires in COVID-19. The wider study: Both acute and convalescent COVID-19 samples were obtained from the United States, Italy and Spain.

Germline CDR1 is LNHDA and CDR2 is SQIVND (reference sequence). The CDR3 is made up of 12 amino acids. V gave up 11 bases and J gave up 4 bases, with 14 bases separating them. Sequenced by immunoSEQ multiplex PCR; TCRdb stores in-frame clones only, minus some. The table lists around 130,000 clones, less than 85% of them singletons. The source of this sequence is a woman aged 60-75 years with acute or convalescent COVID-19. The sample was peripheral blood. The rearrangement joins TRBV19 to TRBJ1-2; D is unresolved. The CDR3, as DNA: TGTGCCTCGGAGAGGGATGGCTATGGCTACACCTTC. This encodes CASERDGYGYTF.